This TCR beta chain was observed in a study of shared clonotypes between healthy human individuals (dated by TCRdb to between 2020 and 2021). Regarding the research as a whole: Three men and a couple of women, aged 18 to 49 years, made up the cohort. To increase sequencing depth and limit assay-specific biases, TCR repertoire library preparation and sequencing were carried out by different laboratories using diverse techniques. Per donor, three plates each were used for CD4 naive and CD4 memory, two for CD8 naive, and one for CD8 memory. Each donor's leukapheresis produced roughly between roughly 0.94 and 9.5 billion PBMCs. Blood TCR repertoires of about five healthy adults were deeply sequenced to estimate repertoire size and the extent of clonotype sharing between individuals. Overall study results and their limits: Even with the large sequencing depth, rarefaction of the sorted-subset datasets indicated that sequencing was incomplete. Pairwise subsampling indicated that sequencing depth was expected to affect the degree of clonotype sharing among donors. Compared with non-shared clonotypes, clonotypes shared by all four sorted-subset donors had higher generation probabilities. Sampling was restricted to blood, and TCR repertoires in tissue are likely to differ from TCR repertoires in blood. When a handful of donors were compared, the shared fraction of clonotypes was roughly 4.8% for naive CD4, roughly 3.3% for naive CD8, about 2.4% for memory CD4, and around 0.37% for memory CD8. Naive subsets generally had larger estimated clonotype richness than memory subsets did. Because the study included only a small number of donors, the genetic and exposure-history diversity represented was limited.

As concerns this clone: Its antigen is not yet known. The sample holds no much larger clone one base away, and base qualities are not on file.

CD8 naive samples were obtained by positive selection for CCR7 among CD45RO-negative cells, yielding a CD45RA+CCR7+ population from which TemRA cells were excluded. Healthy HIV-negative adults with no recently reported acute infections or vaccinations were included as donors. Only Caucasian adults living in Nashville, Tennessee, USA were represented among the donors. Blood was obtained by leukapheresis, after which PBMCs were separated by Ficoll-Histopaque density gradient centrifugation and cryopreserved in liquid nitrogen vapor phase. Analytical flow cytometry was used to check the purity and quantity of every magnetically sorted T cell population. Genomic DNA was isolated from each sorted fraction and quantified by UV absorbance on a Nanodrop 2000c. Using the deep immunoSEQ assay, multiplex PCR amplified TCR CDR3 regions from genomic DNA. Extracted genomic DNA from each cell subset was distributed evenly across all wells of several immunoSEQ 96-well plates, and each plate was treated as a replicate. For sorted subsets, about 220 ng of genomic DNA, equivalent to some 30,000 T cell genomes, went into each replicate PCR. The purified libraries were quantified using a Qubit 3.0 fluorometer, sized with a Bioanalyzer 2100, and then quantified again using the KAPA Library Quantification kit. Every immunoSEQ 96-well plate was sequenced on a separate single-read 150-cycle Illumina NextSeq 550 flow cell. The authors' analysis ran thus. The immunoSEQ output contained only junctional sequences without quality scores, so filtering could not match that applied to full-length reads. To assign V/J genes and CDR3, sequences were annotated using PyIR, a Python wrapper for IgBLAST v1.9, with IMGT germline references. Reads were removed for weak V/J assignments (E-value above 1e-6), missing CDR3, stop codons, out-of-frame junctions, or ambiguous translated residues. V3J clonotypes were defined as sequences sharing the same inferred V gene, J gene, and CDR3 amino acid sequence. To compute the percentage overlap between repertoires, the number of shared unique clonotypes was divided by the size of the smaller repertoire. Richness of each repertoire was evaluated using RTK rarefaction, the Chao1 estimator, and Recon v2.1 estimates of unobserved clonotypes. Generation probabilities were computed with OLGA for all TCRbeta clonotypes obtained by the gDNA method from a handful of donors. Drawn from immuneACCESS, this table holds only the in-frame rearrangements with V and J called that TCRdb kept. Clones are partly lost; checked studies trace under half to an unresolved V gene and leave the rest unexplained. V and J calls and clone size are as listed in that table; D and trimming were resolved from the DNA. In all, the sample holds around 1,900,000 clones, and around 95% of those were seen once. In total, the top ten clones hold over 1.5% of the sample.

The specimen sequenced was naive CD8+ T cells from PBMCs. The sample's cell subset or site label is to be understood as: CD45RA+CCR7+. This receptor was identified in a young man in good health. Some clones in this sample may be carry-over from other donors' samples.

DNA sequence: TGTGCCACCAGCAGACCAATCACTGGGGAGGGCTATGGCTACACCTTC. This translates into CATSRPITGEGYGYTF. The chain uses TRBV15 and TRBJ1-2; the D gene identity is not certain. V and J are truncated by 2 bases and 4 bases respectively, leaving an intervening sequence of 17 bases. CDR1 and CDR2 are read off the germline V gene (reference sequence) as LNHNV and YYDKDF. From its cysteine to its phenylalanine, the CDR3 spans 16 amino acids. Just CDR3 DNA is preserved here, 48 bases in frame from base 1.